This paragraph reports one TCR beta chain. The target antigen is unknown. Positive magnetic bead selection, which isolated the CD4+ and CD8+ cells, was followed by a flow cytometry check of purity. This entry comes from a study of somatic mutations in cytotoxic T cells in rheumatoid arthritis. Study context: Collection of patient blood (roughly 31 ml EDTA) took place right after diagnosis, before any treatment. Study findings and constraints: Exceedance of 20% of CD8+ cells by the largest CD8+ clone occurred in 8 of 65 patients. Rheumatoid arthritis patients showed CD8+ clonality increasing with age, unlike healthy controls.

This table comes from immunoSEQ multiplex PCR, and its TCRdb copy is limited to in-frame clones, with some not included. Of approximately 7,400 clones detected, around 90% appear once; the ten largest clones hold roughly 15%. V trimming: 8 bases; J trimming: 0 bases; junction bases outside the gene matches: 9. CDR3 length: 15 residues. Per germline, CDR1 MGHDK and CDR2 SYGVNS. This sequence was found in a man aged 35 to 55 with rheumatoid arthritis. The chain has TRBV25-1 and TRBJ2-7, with TRBD2 identical over 8 bases. Sequencing input: CD8+ T cells sorted from blood. The CDR3 DNA follows: TGTGCCAGCGAAAGGCAGGGGACTAGCTCCTACGAGCAGTACTTC. Translation gives CASERQGTSSYEQYF.